The 14 T cell receptor beta chains below all came from one sample that was sequenced in a study of PD-L1 blockade in urothelial cancer. The protocol was immunoSEQ multiplex PCR, while the TCRdb copy is restricted to in-frame clones and leaves out a portion. The data show some 28,000 clones, 80% seen once. Material: PBMCs, obtained around atezolizumab (anti-PD-L1) treatment. The receptors were gathered from a man in his fifties with urothelial cancer.

This rearrangement joins TRBV6-6 to TRBJ2-7; 8 nucleotides agree with TRBD2. The CDR3 consists of 13 residues. Trimming took 8 bases from V and 7 from J; bases not matched to a gene: 10. Per the germline V gene, CDR1 is MNHNY and CDR2 is SVGAGI (reference sequence). In nucleotides, the CDR3 is TGTGCCAGCTCCCCCGGGGGGGCGCGGGAGCAGTACGTC. Its translation is CASSPGGAREQYV.

The rearrangement joins TRBV10-2 to TRBJ2-7, with a weak D call TRBD1 (6 bases). There are 14 residues in the CDR3. V was pared by 5 bases and J by 2 bases, with 13 bases between. Looked up from germline, CDR1 is WSHSY and CDR2 is SAAADI. The CDR3 loop reads CASSQQGTPYEQYV. The CDR3 DNA follows: TGCGCCAGCAGTCAACAGGGAACCCCCTACGAGCAGTACGTC.

J is TRBJ2-5 and V is TRBV6-1; TRBD2 agrees at 13 bases. With V trimmed by 2 bases and J by 9 bases, 3 bases remained unmatched. The CDR3 extends over 14 amino acids. CDR1 and CDR2 (germline): MNHNS, SASEGT. The CDR3 loop reads CASSETSGRAPQYF. As DNA, the CDR3 is TGTGCCAGCAGTGAAACTAGCGGGAGGGCGCCCCAGTACTTC.

The J gene is TRBJ1-5, the V gene TRBV7-8; TRBD1 aligns across 7 bases. Germline CDR1 reads SGHVS; CDR2 reads FQNEAQ. With 1 base clipped from V and 0 bases from J, the junction kept 9 bases outside the gene matches. The CDR3 is 18 amino acids. The chain's CDR3 is CASSLVLWGQSSNQPQHF. CDR3 bases: TGTGCCAGCAGCTTAGTGCTCTGGGGACAGAGTAGCAATCAGCCCCAGCATTTT.

The chain joins TRBV19 to TRBJ1-1, with D possibly TRBD1 on 6 matching bases. CDR3 length: 13 amino acids. In germline, CDR1 is LNHDA, CDR2 SQIVND (reference sequence). Trimming took 6 bases from V and 1 from J, leaving 9 bases between them. The DNA for the CDR3 is TGTGCCAGTAGAGTGGACAGGAACACTGAAGCTTTCTTT. Residues: CASRVDRNTEAFF.

The chain links TRBV19 to TRBJ1-2; D is perhaps TRBD1 (6 bases). Trimming took 4 bases from V and 2 from J, leaving 14 bases between them. Germline V gene data show CDR1 as LNHDA and CDR2 as SQIVND (reference sequence). This CDR3 contains 15 residues. The CDR3 bases are TGTGCCAGTAGTACCCCGACAGGCGAAAACTATGGCTACACCTTC. Its protein is CASSTPTGENYGYTF.

V usage is TRBV19 and J usage is TRBJ2-3; 9 bases map to TRBD2. With V trimmed by 6 bases and J by 5 bases, 9 bases remained unmatched. There are 15 residues in the CDR3. The germline CDR1 and CDR2 sequences are LNHDA and SQIVND (reference sequence). CDR3 coding DNA: TGTGCCAGTAGGCTTCTTAGCGGGAGAGGAGATACGCAGTATTTT. Translation: CASRLLSGRGDTQYF.

V gene TRBV2 combines with J gene TRBJ1-2; 10 positions agree with TRBD1. This CDR3 comprises 15 residues. From germline, CDR1 is SNHLY and CDR2 FYNNEI. V dropped 5 bases and J dropped 6; count of bases not matched to a gene: 9. CDR3 sequence (DNA): TGTGCCAGCAGTCAACGGGGGGGGACAGGGGATGGCTACACCTTC. It specifies CASSQRGGTGDGYTF.

This clone appeared a few times. This chain joins TRBV2 and TRBJ1-6, with D maybe TRBD1 (5 bases). CDR3 length equals 13 residues. Deletions cut 5 bases from V and 7 bases from J, with 9 bases between. CDR1 and CDR2 (germline): SNHLY, FYNNEI. DNA for the CDR3: TGTGCCAGCAGTCAGGGTGAGAATTCACCCCTCCACTTT. As protein: CASSQGENSPLHF.

J is TRBJ2-3 and V is TRBV13; 10 bases match TRBD2. This CDR3 has 20 amino acids. V was clipped by 3 bases and J by 0 bases; unmatched bases: 15. CDR1 is PRHDT and CDR2 is FYEKMQ in the germline V gene (reference sequence). The CDR3 DNA is TGTGCCAGCAGCTTGCTAGACCTTTGGGCTAGCGGGAGAAGCACAGATACGCAGTATTTT. Encoded protein: CASSLLDLWASGRSTDTQYF.

The chain uses TRBV28 and TRBJ1-5; tentative D call: TRBD1 (6 bases). The CDR3 sequence is 17 residues long. The V gene lost 8 bases and the J gene lost 1 base, with 21 bases spanning the gap. CDR1 and CDR2 from the germline V gene are MDHEN and SYDVKM. The CDR3: CASGGASRSDSNQPQHF. The CDR3 DNA is TGTGCCAGCGGGGGGGCTTCGAGGTCCGACAGCAATCAGCCCCAGCATTTT. Full variable domain (missing parts from reference TRBV28 and TRBJ1-5): DVKVTQSSRYLVKRTGEKVFLECVQDMDHENMFWYRQDPGLGLRLIYFSYDVKMKEKGDIPEGYSVSREKKERFSLILESASTNQTSMYLCASGGASRSDSNQPQHFGDGTRLSIL.

This clone has more than one count but fewer than ten. The CDR3 sequence: CASSPPDRGTMAEAFF. CDR3 nucleotides: TGTGCCAGCTCACCACCGGACAGGGGGACGATGGCTGAAGCTTTCTTT. The chain has TRBV18 and TRBJ1-1; 10 bases line up with TRBD1. V shed 0 bases, J shed 6 bases, and the junction held 7 bases outside the gene matches. The CDR3 sequence is 16 residues long. Germline V gene data show CDR1 as KGHSH and CDR2 as LQKENI.

The V and J genes are TRBV11-2 and TRBJ2-2; D is undetermined. The germline CDR1 and CDR2 sequences are SGHAT and FQNNGV. The CDR3 runs 14 residues. The V and J ends lost 8 bases and 5 bases respectively, with 15 bases between them. CDR3 sequence reads: CASRVDRKTGELFF. The CDR3, as DNA: TGTGCCAGCCGGGTGGATAGAAAAACCGGGGAGCTGTTTTTT.

The chain carries TRBV5-4 and TRBJ2-5; possibly TRBD1 for D (6 bases). The CDR3 sequence is 14 residues long. Germline V CDR1 and CDR2: SGHNT, YYREEE (reference sequence). V lost 0 bases and J 5 bases, leaving 11 bases between the germline ends. The chain's CDR3 is CASSLAEGGETQYF. In nucleotides, the CDR3 is TGTGCCAGCAGCTTGGCCGAAGGGGGTGAGACCCAGTACTTC.